These T cell receptor beta chains were read from a single sample in a study of T cells after yellow fever vaccination. In TCRdb, the 5' RACE reads were re-called with MiXCR into one record per CDR3 protein. The sample includes some 320,000 distinct CDR3 sequences, 3.5% to 4.5% of them seen just once. Source: PBMCs, taken 15 days after the yellow fever booster vaccination. The receptors were gathered from a man aged 18 to 29 who received the YFV17D yellow fever vaccine. CDR3s include the opening cysteine and the closing phenylalanine or tryptophan. The D gene is left open where the match is weak. Not all rows give a size; the values are once, few, many and, for expanded clones, a class.

.,TRBJ2-4,.,TRBV10-3,CAIKWQATQNIQYF,TGTGCCATCAAATGGCAAGCAACACAAAACATTCAGTACTTC
few,TRBJ2-7,.,TRBV5-1,CASSLDREQYF,TGCGCCAGCAGCTTGGACAGGGAGCAGTACTTC
many,TRBJ2-3,.,TRBV20-1,CSARGGTAPQDTQYF,TGCAGTGCTAGAGGCGGGACCGCCCCACAGGATACGCAGTATTTT
many,TRBJ2-7,.,TRBV6-2/TRBV6-3,CASSRSGESSYEQYF,TGTGCCAGCAGCCGATCGGGGGAGAGCTCCTACGAGCAGTACTTC
many,TRBJ2-5,.,TRBV7-2,CASSLDWGGRSKTQYF,TGTGCCAGCAGCTTAGATTGGGGGGGGCGCTCAAAGACCCAGTACTTC
.,TRBJ1-4,.,TRBV18,CASSRAQVEKLFF,TGTGCCAGCTCACGCGCTCAGGTGGAAAAACTGTTTTTT
many,TRBJ1-2,.,TRBV7-9,CASSLRDTTNYGYTF,TGTGCCAGCAGCCTCCGGGACACGACTAACTATGGCTACACCTTC
many,TRBJ2-5,TRBD1,TRBV5-1,CASSPGQEETQYF,TGCGCCAGCAGCCCCGGACAGGAAGAGACCCAGTACTTC
few,TRBJ2-1,TRBD2,TRBV7-9,CASKRGGPISYNEQFF,TGTGCCAGCAAACGGGGGGGGCCTATTTCCTACAATGAGCAGTTCTTC
many,TRBJ2-7,.,TRBV5-6,CASSIPTGSSYEQYF,TGTGCCAGCAGCATCCCGACAGGAAGCTCCTACGAGCAGTACTTC
.,TRBJ2-3,.,TRBV27,CASSYGGADTQYF,TGTGCCAGCAGCTACGGCGGGGCAGATACGCAGTATTTT
.,TRBJ2-1,.,TRBV3-1,CASSSRPLGEQFF,TGTGCCAGCAGCTCCCGCCCCCTCGGGGAGCAGTTCTTC
.,TRBJ2-3,TRBD2,TRBV5-4,CASSLNSGDTDTQYF,TGTGCCAGCAGCTTGAACAGCGGGGACACAGATACGCAGTATTTT
many,TRBJ1-2,.,TRBV4-3,CASSQDLRQRHYGYTF,TGCGCCAGCAGCCAAGATCTGAGACAAAGGCACTATGGCTACACCTTC
many,TRBJ2-3,.,TRBV7-2,CASSSLGGDTDTQYF,TGTGCCAGCAGTAGTTTAGGAGGGGACACAGATACGCAGTATTTT
.,TRBJ1-2,.,TRBV28,CASQVSNYGYTF,TGTGCCAGCCAAGTATCGAACTATGGCTACACCTTC
many,TRBJ2-5,.,TRBV7-2,CASSKAGFGAGGYETQYF,TGTGCCAGCAGCAAAGCGGGGTTCGGGGCAGGGGGCTATGAGACCCAGTACTTC
many,TRBJ2-7,.,TRBV5-1,CASSYDSSYEQYF,TGCGCCAGCAGCTACGACAGCTCCTACGAGCAGTACTTC
few,TRBJ1-6,.,TRBV7-2,CASSPQVVNSPLHF,TGTGCCAGCAGCCCCCAAGTAGTTAATTCACCCCTCCACTTT
many,TRBJ2-1,.,TRBV20-1,CSADSPGGLPLYNEQFF,TGCAGTGCTGATTCCCCGGGGGGCCTCCCTCTTTACAATGAGCAGTTCTTC
few,TRBJ1-3,.,TRBV10-1,CASTVHRRAGNTIYF,TGCGCCAGCACTGTCCACCGTCGCGCTGGAAACACCATATATTTT
many,TRBJ2-1,TRBD2,TRBV7-9,CASSTFGGKSSYNEQFF,TGTGCCAGCAGCACCTTCGGGGGGAAGAGCTCCTACAATGAGCAGTTCTTC
many,TRBJ1-1,TRBD1,TRBV7-2,CASSLVWDRGLAFF,TGTGCCAGCAGCTTAGTTTGGGACAGGGGGCTGGCTTTCTTT
.,TRBJ2-3,TRBD2,TRBV7-9,CASSLSSGASQGTQYF,TGTGCCAGCAGCTTAAGTAGCGGGGCCAGCCAAGGGACGCAGTATTTT
few,TRBJ2-6,.,TRBV7-9,CASLRGGGANVLTF,TGTGCCAGCTTACGGGGTGGTGGGGCCAACGTCCTGACTTTC
many,TRBJ2-3,.,TRBV20-1,CSARDLGGLDTQYF,TGCAGTGCTAGAGATCTAGGGGGGTTGGATACGCAGTATTTT
.,TRBJ1-1,.,TRBV6-5,CASSYNVKHEAFF,TGTGCCAGCAGTTACAACGTAAAACATGAAGCTTTCTTT
many,TRBJ2-2,TRBD2,TRBV5-1,CASSLDLAGGTGELFF,TGCGCCAGCAGCTTGGACCTAGCGGGGGGGACCGGGGAGCTGTTTTTT
few,TRBJ2-7,.,TRBV7-9,CASSLTGQITEQYF,TGTGCCAGCAGCTTAACGGGACAAATAACCGAGCAGTACTTC
many,TRBJ2-1,TRBD2,TRBV5-5,CASSLTGGNNEQFF,TGTGCCAGCAGCTTGACGGGGGGAAACAATGAGCAGTTCTTC
many,TRBJ2-5,.,TRBV7-8,CASSLEAAQETQYF,TGTGCCAGCAGCTTAGAGGCAGCTCAAGAGACCCAGTACTTC
.,TRBJ1-2,TRBD1,TRBV5-1,CASSLEGQGCYTF,TGCGCCAGCAGCTTGGAGGGACAGGGATGCTACACCTTC
.,TRBJ1-6,.,TRBV7-2,CASSLRGFAAVSSYNSPLHF,TGTGCCAGCAGCCTCCGAGGGTTCGCGGCCGTAAGCTCCTATAATTCACCCCTCCACTTT
many,TRBJ2-2,TRBD2,TRBV7-3,CASRPPGLAVAGELFF,TGTGCCAGCAGGCCACCGGGACTAGCTGTCGCCGGGGAGCTGTTTTTT
many,TRBJ2-7,.,TRBV6-1,CASSMLGRDEQYF,TGTGCCAGCAGCATGTTGGGCCGGGACGAGCAGTACTTC
.,TRBJ2-1,.,TRBV5-1,CASSLALGVNEQFF,TGCGCCAGCAGCTTGGCCTTAGGGGTGAACGAGCAGTTCTTC
.,TRBJ2-7,TRBD2,TRBV5-1,CASRAGGASLGEQYF,TGCGCCAGCCGAGCGGGGGGGGCCTCCTTGGGCGAGCAGTACTTC
few,TRBJ1-1,TRBD1,TRBV7-9,CASTPTGGIAEAFF,TGTGCCAGCACCCCGACAGGGGGTATTGCTGAAGCTTTCTTT
many,TRBJ2-5,.,TRBV5-5,CASSPEREGSGRVETQYF,TGTGCCAGCAGTCCGGAGAGGGAAGGATCCGGGAGAGTAGAGACCCAGTACTTC
.,TRBJ1-1,TRBD1,TRBV6-1,CASSGPQGAGGAEAFF,TGTGCCAGCAGTGGACCCCAGGGGGCGGGTGGGGCTGAAGCTTTCTTT
.,TRBJ1-2,TRBD1,TRBV7-9,CASRPTGTDYGYTF,TGTGCCAGCAGGCCCACCGGGACAGATTATGGCTACACCTTC
many,TRBJ1-4,.,TRBV2,CASRREYTNEKLFF,TGTGCCAGCAGGAGAGAATACACTAATGAAAAACTGTTTTTT
few,TRBJ1-5,.,TRBV12-3/TRBV12-4,CASSPTNQPQHF,TGTGCCAGCAGCCCGACCAATCAGCCCCAGCATTTT
many,TRBJ1-1,TRBD1,TRBV20-1,CSATQGAETEAFF,TGCAGTGCTACCCAGGGGGCAGAAACTGAAGCTTTCTTT
many,TRBJ1-1,.,TRBV6-5,CASRPGRNTEAFF,TGTGCCAGCAGGCCAGGGAGGAACACTGAAGCTTTCTTT
few,TRBJ2-5,.,TRBV6-5,CASSPKTPQETQYF,TGTGCCAGCAGCCCTAAGACCCCACAAGAGACCCAGTACTTC
many,TRBJ2-2,.,TRBV4-2,CASSLAPGGGHNTGELFF,TGTGCCAGCAGCCTTGCCCCGGGCGGGGGCCACAACACCGGGGAGCTGTTTTTT
.,TRBJ2-3,.,TRBV7-9,CASSSPVSTDTQYF,TGTGCCAGCAGCTCCCCAGTTTCCACAGATACGCAGTATTTT
.,TRBJ2-3,.,TRBV20-1,CSAPGTNTDTQYF,TGCAGTGCCCCGGGGACAAACACAGATACGCAGTATTTT
.,TRBJ1-6,.,TRBV27,CASSLSGVRSPLHF,TGTGCCAGCAGTTTATCGGGGGTTAGGTCACCCCTCCACTTT
.,TRBJ2-6,TRBD2,TRBV20-1,CSARKPGLHPYSGANVLTF,TGCAGTGCTAGAAAACCGGGACTACACCCATACTCTGGGGCCAACGTCCTGACTTTC
many,TRBJ1-6,.,TRBV27,CASSLGGRPLHF,TGTGCCAGCAGTTTAGGAGGGCGGCCCCTCCACTTT
many,TRBJ2-7,TRBD1,TRBV6-2/TRBV6-3,CASGTRQGTGLDEQYF,TGTGCCAGCGGGACGCGACAGGGCACCGGTCTCGACGAGCAGTACTTC